Following are 25 T cell receptor beta chains from one sample sequenced in a study of T-cell reconstitution after alpha-beta-depleted transplantation in children. Researchers prepared the TCRbeta library using unique molecular identifiers, the study reports. One entry per CDR3 protein, called by TCRdb with MiXCR from the PCR reads. Among some 550,000 distinct CDR3 sequences listed, around 20% were seen once. Sample: PBMCs from the stem cell graft donor, taken from the stem cell graft. These receptors all come from a human donor who donated a stem cell graft to a child with acute lymphoblastic leukemia.

The chain has TRBV6-2 or TRBV6-3 and TRBJ2-7, with D perhaps given as TRBD1 or TRBD2 (5 bases each). V was clipped by 6 bases and J by 9 bases, with 18 bases between them. The CDR3 runs to 13 residues. Germline V gene data show CDR1 as MNHEY and CDR2 as SVGEGT. The CDR3 DNA is TGTGCCAGCAGCTCCGGGACCTCCAAACGGCAGTACTTC. Translated, it gives CASSSGTSKRQYF.

V gene TRBV29-1 combines with J gene TRBJ2-7, with D perhaps matching TRBD2 (5 bases). Germline-derived CDR1 and CDR2 are SQVTM and ANQGSEA. The V gene lost 6 bases and the J gene lost 3 bases, with 6 bases spanning the gap. This CDR3 is built from 10 residues. In DNA, the CDR3 is TGCAGCGTGAGGGACTACGAGCAGTACTTC. This encodes CSVRDYEQYF.

V is TRBV3-1 and J is TRBJ2-7; 11 bases match TRBD2. CDR1 and CDR2 from the germline V gene are LGHDT and YNNKEL (reference sequence). The CDR3 sequence is 15 residues long. The trim removed 2 bases at V and 5 bases at J, leaving 5 bases unmatched. CDR3: CASSQITSGSNEQYF. Written as DNA, the CDR3 is TGTGCCAGCAGCCAAATCACTAGCGGGAGCAACGAGCAGTACTTC.

This clonotype appeared a few times. The chain is built from TRBV7-2 and TRBJ1-1, with a weak D call TRBD1 (6 bases). The germline V gene has CDR1 SGHTA and CDR2 FQGNSA. CDR3 length: 16 residues. Trimming removed 2 bases from V and 1 base from J, with 14 bases in between. The CDR3 loop is CASSLRAPGANTEAFF. The CDR3, as DNA: TGTGCCAGCAGCTTAAGGGCCCCGGGGGCGAACACTGAAGCTTTCTTT.

This clonotype was seen at least ten times. The chain couples TRBV11-1 to TRBJ2-7; 14 bases align to TRBD2. Germline V gives CDR1 SGHAT, CDR2 FQDESV (reference sequence). J lost 5 bases, V lost 5 bases, and 14 bases had no gene match. This CDR3 region has 18 residues. CDR3 region: CASSPLKRLAGGPDEQYF. The CDR3 region has the DNA TGTGCCAGCAGCCCGCTAAAAAGACTAGCGGGAGGGCCGGACGAGCAGTACTTC.

This clonotype was picked up a small number of times. The CDR3 DNA sequence: TGCAGTGCGCAGACAGGAGACGTGTCACCCCTCCACTTT. Translating gives CSAQTGDVSPLHF. The V gene is TRBV20-1, the J gene TRBJ1-6; maybe TRBD1 (6 bases). CDR3 length: 13 amino acids. CDR1 DFQATT and CDR2 SNEGSKA come from the germline V gene (reference sequence). Trimming stripped 6 bases from V and 10 bases from J, with 16 bases between.

This clonotype was seen a handful of times. This could be a read error, since a much larger clone is one nucleotide away. This sequence joins TRBV5-1 and TRBJ2-3; D call uncertain. Germline CDR1 is SGHRS and CDR2 is YFSETQ. Trimming cost V 3 bases and J 2 bases, with 4 bases left between them. The CDR3 is 12 amino acids. CDR3 protein: CASSWLTDTQYF. CDR3 DNA: TGCGCCAGCAGCTGGCTCACAGATACGCAGTATTTT.

This clonotype showed up just a few times. The chain joins TRBV7-9 to TRBJ2-5, with TRBD1 as a possible D gene (6 bases). There are 14 residues in the CDR3. CDR1 and CDR2 from the germline V gene are SEHNR and FQNEAQ (reference sequence). Trimming took 5 bases from V and 1 from J, leaving 11 bases between them. CDR3 sequence (DNA): TGTGCCAGCAGCCACCGGGACACCCAAGAGACCCAGTACTTC. Residues: CASSHRDTQETQYF.

CDR3: CASPLLAGESYEQYF. The CDR3 coding sequence is TGTGCCAGCCCCCTACTAGCGGGAGAATCCTACGAGCAGTACTTC. The genes are TRBV27 and TRBJ2-7; 11 bases align to TRBD2. This CDR3 is 15 amino acids long. The V segment lost 8 bases and the J segment 1 base; nucleotides outside the gene matches: 7. Germline V CDR1 and CDR2: MNHEY, SMNVEV (reference sequence).

A few counts support this clonotype. The V and J genes are TRBV5-5 and TRBJ2-6, with unresolved D. The germline V gene encodes CDR1 SGHKS and CDR2 YYEKEE (reference sequence). The germline V and J ends were trimmed by 4 bases and 0 bases, with 8 bases remaining between them. This CDR3 spans 15 amino acids. The CDR3 nucleotides are TGTGCCAGCAGCCCGCTCCTCTCTGGGGCCAACGTCCTGACTTTC. Translated, it gives CASSPLLSGANVLTF.

On this clonotype: An end of the junction differs from the germline gene, which may be a read error. The chain has TRBV29-1 and TRBJ1-4, with 8 positions matching TRBD1. Germline V CDR1 and CDR2: SQVTM, ANQGSEA. The CDR3 loop spans 15 amino acids. CDR3: CSVEALWTGKEKLFF. In DNA form, the CDR3 reads TGCAGCGTGGAAGCACTGTGGACAGGGAAAGAAAAACTGTTTTTT.

This chain connects TRBV20-1 to TRBJ1-2, with D maybe TRBD1 (6 bases). Germline V gene lookup returns CDR1 DFQATT and CDR2 SNEGSKA (reference sequence). The CDR3 is 12 residues long. V was trimmed by 2 bases and J by 8 bases, leaving 12 bases between them. DNA for the CDR3: TGCAGTGCTAGACGGGGGCTGTGGGGCTACACCTTC. It yields the protein CSARRGLWGYTF.

There are a few counts of this clonotype. The chain is built from TRBV5-1 and TRBJ2-7; D gene uncertain. This CDR3 has 13 amino acids. CDR1 is SGHRS and CDR2 is YFSETQ in the germline V gene. The ends were cut back, 1 base at V and 6 bases at J, with 11 bases in the middle. The chain's CDR3 is CASSLNSGVEQYF. CDR3 nucleotide sequence: TGCGCCAGCAGCTTGAATAGTGGTGTCGAGCAGTACTTC.

This clonotype was counted only a few times. This chain uses TRBV7-9 with TRBJ2-2, with D maybe TRBD1 (6 bases). V lost 1 base to trimming and J lost 0 bases, with 12 bases between them. Germline CDR1 SEHNR, CDR2 FQNEAQ (reference sequence). The CDR3 consists of 17 residues. Written as DNA, the CDR3 is TGTGCCAGCAGCTTAGACCCGGGACACCCGAACACCGGGGAGCTGTTTTTT. It specifies CASSLDPGHPNTGELFF.

The V and J genes are TRBV7-3 and TRBJ2-7; no clear D gene. CDR1 and CDR2 from the germline V gene are SGHTA and FQGTGA. The CDR3 runs to 14 residues. Trimming stripped 3 bases from V and 5 bases from J, with 14 bases between. Here the CDR3 DNA reads TGTGCCAGCAGCTTTAACCTGCTAAGCAACGAGCAGTACTTC. Amino acid sequence: CASSFNLLSNEQYF.

The chain couples TRBV7-3 to TRBJ2-1, with D possibly TRBD2 on 6 matching bases. This CDR3 is built from 14 residues. V was clipped by 0 bases and J by 6 bases, with 9 bases between them. From germline, CDR1 is SGHTA and CDR2 FQGTGA. The CDR3 spells CASSLTWTINEQFF. For the CDR3, the DNA is TGTGCCAGCAGCTTAACGTGGACTATCAATGAGCAGTTCTTC.

J is TRBJ1-1 and V is TRBV30, with 7 bases aligning to TRBD1. Germline V gene data show CDR1 as GTSNPN and CDR2 as SVGIG (reference sequence). With V trimmed by 2 bases and J by 1 base, 7 bases remained unmatched. The CDR3 totals 15 residues. The CDR3 sequence: CAWSPLTGWNTEAFF. The CDR3 DNA is TGTGCCTGGAGTCCACTGACAGGGTGGAACACTGAAGCTTTCTTT.

This clonotype was detected a few times. The rearrangement uses TRBV20-1 and TRBJ1-1; D is uncertain. The CDR3 is made up of 13 amino acids. Trimming removed 5 bases at V and 8 bases at J, with 18 bases between. Germline V lookup: CDR1 DFQATT, CDR2 SNEGSKA (reference sequence). CDR3 coding DNA: TGCAGTGCTCCCTACTCTCGGGAAGGCGAAGCTTTCTTT. This translates into CSAPYSREGEAFF.

The genes are TRBV5-1 and TRBJ1-1; D uncertain. This CDR3 region has 12 residues. Per the germline V gene, CDR1 is SGHRS and CDR2 is YFSETQ. V lost 3 bases to trimming and J lost 3 bases, with 6 bases between them. CDR3 amino acids: CASSSRYTEAFF. The DNA of the CDR3 is TGCGCCAGCAGCTCGCGATACACTGAAGCTTTCTTT.

This clonotype was observed a handful of times. V is TRBV11-2 and J is TRBJ2-6, with TRBD1 identical over 9 bases. J was trimmed by 3 bases and V by 5 bases; bases with no gene match: 17. This CDR3 spans 20 amino acids. Germline V CDR1 and CDR2: SGHAT, FQNNGV. The CDR3 sequence: CASSTPFMDRGTGGANVLTF. In nucleotides, the CDR3 is TGTGCCAGCAGCACCCCCTTCATGGACAGGGGTACGGGTGGGGCCAACGTCCTGACTTTC.

This clonotype was counted at least ten times. This rearrangement joins TRBV7-9 to TRBJ2-3; TRBD1 is a possible D gene (5 bases). The germline V gene has CDR1 SEHNR and CDR2 FQNEAQ (reference sequence). The CDR3 contains 14 residues. The V gene lost 1 base and the J gene lost 3 bases, with 8 bases spanning the gap. CDR3 sequence reads: CASSLVGLTDTQYF. In DNA, the CDR3 is TGTGCCAGCAGCTTAGTGGGGCTTACAGATACGCAGTATTTT. Using reference TRBV7-9 and TRBJ2-3 for the parts outside the CDR3, the full variable domain is DTGVSQNPRHKITKRGQNVTFRCDPISEHNRLYWYRQTLGQGPEFLTYFQNEAQLEKSRLLSDRFSAERPKGSFSTLEIQRTEQGDSAMYLCASSLVGLTDTQYFGPGTRLTVL.

The sample holds a few counts of this clonotype. CDR3 coding DNA: TGTGCCAGCAATTACGCCGGGCTGCGCGGAAACACCATATATTTT. Protein sequence: CASNYAGLRGNTIYF. The rearrangement uses TRBV12-3 or TRBV12-4 and TRBJ1-3; D is undetermined. The V and J ends lost 7 bases and 4 bases respectively, with 17 bases between them. This CDR3 has 15 amino acids.

This clonotype was detected only a few times. The chain joins TRBV4-1 to TRBJ2-2; D unclear. Germline V gene sequence: CDR1 MGHRA, CDR2 YSYEKL. V was shortened by 2 bases and J by 1 base, with 5 bases between the two germline ends. The CDR3 loop spans 14 amino acids. The CDR3 coding sequence is TGCGCCAGCAGCCAACGGCTGAACACCGGGGAGCTGTTTTTT. It yields the protein CASSQRLNTGELFF.

This chain uses TRBV6-5 with TRBJ2-1, with 10 bases matching TRBD2. V gave up 5 bases and J gave up 8 bases; unmatched junction bases: 3. The CDR3 length is 13 residues. Germline values: CDR1 MNHEY, CDR2 SVGAGI. CDR3 nucleotide sequence: TGTGCCAGCAGTAGCGGGAGGGGGTATGAGCAGTTCTTC. It translates to CASSSGRGYEQFF.

This rearrangement joins TRBV11-2 to TRBJ2-7, with TRBD1 matching over 8 bases. The germline V gene has CDR1 SGHAT and CDR2 FQNNGV. V trimming: 5 bases; J trimming: 2 bases; junction bases outside the gene matches: 11. The length of the CDR3 is 16 residues. CDR3 DNA: TGTGCCAGCAGCCCAATAGAGAGGACAGGGCCCTACGAGCAGTACTTC. Translation: CASSPIERTGPYEQYF.